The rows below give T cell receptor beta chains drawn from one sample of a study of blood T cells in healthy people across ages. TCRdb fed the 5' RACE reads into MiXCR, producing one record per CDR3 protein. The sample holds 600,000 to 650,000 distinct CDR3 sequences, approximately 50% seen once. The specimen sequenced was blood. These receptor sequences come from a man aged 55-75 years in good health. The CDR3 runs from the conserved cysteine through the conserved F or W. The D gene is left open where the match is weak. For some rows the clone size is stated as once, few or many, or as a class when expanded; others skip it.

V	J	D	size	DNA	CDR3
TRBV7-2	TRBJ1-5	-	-	TGTGCCAGCAGCTTAGTCGGAGGGGTCAGCAATCAGCCCCAGCATTTT	CASSLVGGVSNQPQHF
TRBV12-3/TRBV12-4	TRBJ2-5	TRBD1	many	TGTGCCAGCAGTTGGGGGACAGGGATGGAGGAGACCCAGTACTTC	CASSWGTGMEETQYF
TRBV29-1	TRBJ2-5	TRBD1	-	TGCAGCGCCGGGACAGCGAGTGGGACCCAGTACTTC	CSAGTASGTQYF
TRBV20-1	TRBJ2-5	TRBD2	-	TGCAGTGCTTCGACTAGCGGGGGAGAGACCCAGTACTTC	CSASTSGGETQYF
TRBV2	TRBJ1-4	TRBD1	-	TGTGCCAGCAGGGCCTCGACAGGGAAGTTTGAAAAACTGTTTTTT	CASRASTGKFEKLFF
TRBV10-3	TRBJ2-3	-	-	TGTGCCATCAGCGGCGTCATCGGGACAGATACGCAGTATTTT	CAISGVIGTDTQYF
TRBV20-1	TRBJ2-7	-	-	TGCAGTGCTAAAGGGACATCTAGCTCCTACGAGCAGTACTTC	CSAKGTSSSYEQYF
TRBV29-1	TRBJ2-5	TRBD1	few	TGCAGCGTTGGCGAGACAGGGGAGATCCAAGAGACCCAGTACTTC	CSVGETGEIQETQYF
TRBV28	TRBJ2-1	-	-	TGTGCCAGCAGCTCCGGGACCGTTACTTACAATGAGCAGTTCTTC	CASSSGTVTYNEQFF
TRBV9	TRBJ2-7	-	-	TGTGCCAGCAGCATAGGGGGACTCCTCTCCTACGAGCAGTACTTC	CASSIGGLLSYEQYF
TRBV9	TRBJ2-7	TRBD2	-	TGTGCCAGCAGCGTAGGGACTAGCGGGGGGGTCTACGAGCAGTACTTC	CASSVGTSGGVYEQYF
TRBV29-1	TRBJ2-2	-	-	TGCAGCGTTATGAGGGTTACCGGGGAGCTGTTTTTT	CSVMRVTGELFF
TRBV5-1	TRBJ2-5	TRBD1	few	TGCGCCAGCAGCTCAGGGGGCGTACGAGAGACCCAGTACTTC	CASSSGGVRETQYF
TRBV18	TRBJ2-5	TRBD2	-	TGTGCCAGCTCACCACAGCTAGCGGGGGGCCAAGAGACCCAGTACTTC	CASSPQLAGGQETQYF
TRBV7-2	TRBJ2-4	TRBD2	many	TGTGCCAGCAGCTTAGATCGGGGGGTTCAGTACTTC	CASSLDRGVQYF
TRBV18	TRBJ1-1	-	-	TGTGCCAGCTCACCAGAAGGGGGGGTATTCGCTTTCTTT	CASSPEGGVFAFF
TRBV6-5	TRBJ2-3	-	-	TGTGCCAGCAGTTCCCCCGGGGAGTCAGATACGCAGTATTTT	CASSSPGESDTQYF
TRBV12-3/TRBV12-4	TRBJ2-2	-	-	TGTGCCAGCAGCCAGGGAGTAGCCGGCACCGGGGAGCTGTTTTTT	CASSQGVAGTGELFF
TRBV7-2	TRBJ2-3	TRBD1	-	TGTGCCAGCAGAACCGGGACAGGCGCAGATACGCAGTATTTT	CASRTGTGADTQYF
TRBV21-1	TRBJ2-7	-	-	TGTGCCAGCAGCCCCCCGACATACAGGGGTCTCTACGAGCAGTACTTC	CASSPPTYRGLYEQYF
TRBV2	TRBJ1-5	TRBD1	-	TGTGCCAGCAGCGGAGGGGGCAACTATCAGCCCCAGCATTTT	CASSGGGNYQPQHF
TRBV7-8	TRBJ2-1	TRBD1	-	TGTGCCAGCAGCTTATCGCCCGGGACAGACTACAATGAGCAGTTCTTC	CASSLSPGTDYNEQFF
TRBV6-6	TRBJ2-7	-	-	TGTGCCAGCAGCCCCACCAGGTCCACGGCCTACGAGCAGTACTTC	CASSPTRSTAYEQYF
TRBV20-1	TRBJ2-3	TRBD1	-	TGCAGTGCTATCTCCGGACAGGGGGTTAGCACAGATACGCAGTATTTT	CSAISGQGVSTDTQYF
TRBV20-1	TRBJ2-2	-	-	TGCAGTGCTAGTTCCGTCAGGTTGAACACCGGGGAGCTGTTTTTT	CSASSVRLNTGELFF
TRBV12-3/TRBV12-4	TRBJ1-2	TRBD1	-	TGTGCCAGCAGTTGGACAGGGGGCTTAGATGGCTACACCTTC	CASSWTGGLDGYTF
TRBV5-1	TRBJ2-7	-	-	TGCGCCAGCAGCTTGGAGAACCACGAGCAGTACTTC	CASSLENHEQYF
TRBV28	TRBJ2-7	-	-	TGTGCCAGCACCCAGCTGGACAGCACCTACGAGCAGTACTTC	CASTQLDSTYEQYF
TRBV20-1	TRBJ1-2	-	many	TGCAGTGCTATGCAGGGGTACTATGGCTACACCTTC	CSAMQGYYGYTF
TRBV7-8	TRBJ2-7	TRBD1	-	TGTGCCAGCAGCTCCGAGACCGGACAGGCCGCGGTTTACGAGCAGTACTTC	CASSSETGQAAVYEQYF
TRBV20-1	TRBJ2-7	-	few	TGCAGTGCTAACCGGGACGGGAACTCCTACGAGCAGTACTTC	CSANRDGNSYEQYF
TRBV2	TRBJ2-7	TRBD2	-	TGTGCCAGCAGTGAAGGGGCTAGCGGGGTCGAGCAGTACTTC	CASSEGASGVEQYF
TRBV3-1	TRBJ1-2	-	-	TGTGCCAGCAGCAACCAACAGGGTAACTATGGCTACACCTTC	CASSNQQGNYGYTF
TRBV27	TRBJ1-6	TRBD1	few	TGTGCCAGCAGGGAAACAGGGGGTAATTCACCCCTCCACTTT	CASRETGGNSPLHF
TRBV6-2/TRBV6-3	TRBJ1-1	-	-	TGTGCCAGCAGTTACTTCGGGGTGAACACTGAAGCTTTCTTT	CASSYFGVNTEAFF
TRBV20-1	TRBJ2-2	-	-	TGCAGTGCTCAAGAGGGAGGGGGCATTTCCGGGGAGCTGTTTTTT	CSAQEGGGISGELFF
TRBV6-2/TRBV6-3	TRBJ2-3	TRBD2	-	TGTGCCAGCAGTCAACCGGGACTAGTAAGGTATTTT	CASSQPGLVRYF
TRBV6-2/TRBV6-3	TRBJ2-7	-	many	TGTGCCAGCAGTTACTCGGGGCAGTACGAGCAGTACTTC	CASSYSGQYEQYF
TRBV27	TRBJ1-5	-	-	TGTGCCAGCATTGCAGGGGCGCAGGAAGGCAATCAGCCCCAGCATTTT	CASIAGAQEGNQPQHF
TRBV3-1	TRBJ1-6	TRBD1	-	TGTGCCAGCAGCCAAGATACCCAGGGGGCGTATTCACCCCTCCACTTT	CASSQDTQGAYSPLHF
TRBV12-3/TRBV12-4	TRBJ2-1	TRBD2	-	TGTGCCAGCAGTGATAGCGGGAGCTTCAAGAATGAGCAGTTCTTC	CASSDSGSFKNEQFF